This T cell receptor (beta chain) is drawn from a study of T-cell reconstitution after alpha-beta-depleted transplantation in children. General observations from the study: Elevated TCRbeta diversity at day 60 was traced, in some patients, to surviving recipient T cells and thymic progenitors. In patients about two months after transplant, alpha-beta T cells reportedly arose from several hundred expanded graft clones. T-cell counts and diversity at one year post-transplant came mainly from newly produced T cells.

Unique molecular identifiers were used in preparing the TCRbeta library. MiXCR, run by TCRdb on the PCR reads, gives a single entry per CDR3 protein. The sample yields approximately 300,000 distinct CDR3 sequences, over 7.5% seen once. This clonotype was seen ten or more times. The antigen remains unidentified. This clonotype was obtained from a female patient aged 2 to 10 who had a stem cell transplant for Fanconi anemia, so the T cells may come from the graft donor. Sequencing was performed on peripheral blood, taken 360 days after TCRalphabeta/CD19-depleted stem cell transplant.

Here the CDR3 DNA reads TGCAGTGCTAGTCGGCTAGCGGGTAGACAAGAGACCCAGTACTTC. The encoded protein is CSASRLAGRQETQYF. This rearrangement joins TRBV20-1 to TRBJ2-5; 8 positions match TRBD2. Per germline, CDR1 DFQATT and CDR2 SNEGSKA (reference sequence). The CDR3 sequence is 15 residues long. The ends lost 3 bases at V and 2 bases at J; junction bases unmatched: 8.